Reported below is one T cell receptor beta chain. Its antigen is not known. They ran version v3.0 of the immunoSEQ assay at survey level. TCRdb's copy holds only in-frame clones and misses some; the assay was immunoSEQ multiplex PCR. The sample has roughly 16,000 clones, about 94% seen once. The sample is drawn from a study of long-term antiretroviral therapy in people with HIV. Trimming stripped 6 bases from V and 4 bases from J, with 16 bases between. Germline CDR1 is SNHLY and CDR2 is FYNNEI. This CDR3 region has 14 residues. Study outcomes and limitations: Post-ART, diversity grew, though it stayed under transplant donor control levels. Repertoires looked antigen-experienced, with only a slight naive shift after ART.

The samples, holding roughly 1-11 million cryopreserved PBMC, were thawed before DNA extraction was carried out. This sequence joins TRBV2 and TRBJ2-7, with D possibly TRBD2 on 6 matching bases. The receptor was derived from a woman aged 45 to 65 with HIV. Here the sequenced sample was unsorted PBMCs, taken just under 6.5 years after starting antiretroviral therapy. The CDR3 protein is CASRKGGGVYEQYF. CDR3 coding DNA: TGTGCCAGCAGGAAGGGCGGCGGGGTTTACGAGCAGTACTTC.